The 30 T cell receptor beta chains presented below share a single source sample, sequenced in a study of PD-1 blockade in classical Hodgkin lymphoma. All the patients suffered relapse after autologous stem cell transplantation, and brentuximab vedotin exposure differed. Repertoires were generated with immunoSEQ multiplex PCR, while TCRdb's copy carries only in-frame clones and drops some. The sample comprises 10,000 to 15,000 clones, around 85% of which are singletons, and 20% to 25% rests with the top ten. Sequences were derived from peripheral blood mononuclear cells (PBMCs), sampled at baseline. The receptor source for this set is a human donor with classical Hodgkin lymphoma.

V and J are TRBV14 and TRBJ2-7; 7 positions match TRBD2. This CDR3 has 13 residues. Germline V gives CDR1 SGHDN, CDR2 FVKESK. Trimming at V came to 3 bases and at J to 4 bases, leaving 3 bases not matched to a gene. In DNA, the CDR3 is TGTGCCAGCAGCCAGCTGCGGGAGTACGAGCAGTACTTC. Its translation is CASSQLREYEQYF.

Points on this clone: One junction end does not reproduce the germline sequence, and a read error may be involved. The V and J genes are TRBV5-1 and TRBJ2-3; 7 bases are shared with TRBD2. The CDR3 totals 13 residues. Germline lookup yields CDR1 SGHRS and CDR2 YFSETQ. CDR3 sequence reads: CASNLGGQDTQYF. The CDR3 DNA reads TGCGCCAGCAACTTGGGAGGGCAAGATACGCAGTATTTT.

V is TRBV5-4 and J is TRBJ1-1, with D uncertain. The CDR3 runs to 13 residues. V was pared by 1 base and J by 0 bases, with 4 bases between. Per the germline V gene, CDR1 is SGHNT and CDR2 is YYREEE (reference sequence). The CDR3 nucleotides read TGTGCCAGCAGCTTGCAGTTGAACACTGAAGCTTTCTTT. Translated: CASSLQLNTEAFF.

This chain links TRBV5-1 with TRBJ2-7; 9 bases fit TRBD2. J gave up 3 bases and V 4 bases, and 14 bases lay outside the gene matches. This CDR3 comprises 17 residues. Germline assignment: CDR1 SGHRS and CDR2 YFSETQ. CDR3 in DNA: TGCGCCAGCAGCATGGACGTAGATGGGACTAGCAGCTACGAGCAGTACTTC. Its protein is CASSMDVDGTSSYEQYF.

This chain joins TRBV5-4 and TRBJ1-2; D not resolved. Trimming removed 2 bases at V and 7 bases at J, with 9 bases between. Germline CDR1 SGHNT, CDR2 YYREEE (reference sequence). The length of the CDR3 is 12 residues. This CDR3 is CASSFGDGGYTF. CDR3 sequence (DNA): TGTGCCAGCAGCTTTGGGGATGGTGGCTACACCTTC.

The chain joins TRBV27 to TRBJ2-2; tentatively, D is TRBD2 (5 bases). The germline gives CDR1 MNHEY, CDR2 SMNVEV (reference sequence). The CDR3 loop spans 13 amino acids. Trimming cost V 4 bases and J 3 bases, with 6 bases left between them. The chain's CDR3 is CASSSGYTGELFF. The CDR3 nucleotides read TGTGCCAGCAGTTCGGGATACACCGGGGAGCTGTTTTTT.

The gene calls are TRBV7-9 and TRBJ1-5, with unresolved D. The CDR3 covers 14 residues. From germline, CDR1 is SEHNR and CDR2 FQNEAQ (reference sequence). V was cut by 1 base and J by 3 bases, with 7 bases left in between. CDR3 sequence reads: CASSLDGFNQPQHF. CDR3 bases: TGTGCCAGCAGCTTAGATGGCTTCAATCAGCCCCAGCATTTT.

The chain has TRBV6-5 and TRBJ1-1, with D unresolved. The CDR3 is made up of 14 amino acids. Per the germline V gene, CDR1 is MNHEY and CDR2 is SVGAGI. The V gene lost 5 bases and the J gene lost 0 bases, with 10 bases spanning the gap. The CDR3: CASSEFVVNTEAFF. CDR3 in DNA: TGTGCCAGCAGTGAATTCGTAGTGAACACTGAAGCTTTCTTT.

The V call is TRBV6-4, the J call TRBJ2-7; no reliable D call. The germline V gene has CDR1 MRHNA and CDR2 SNTAGT. This CDR3 spans 10 amino acids. V lost 10 bases and J lost 2, with 6 bases in between. The CDR3 spells CATPPYEQYF. DNA for the CDR3: TGTGCCACTCCGCCCTACGAGCAGTACTTC.

The rearrangement joins TRBV19 to TRBJ2-5, with D possibly TRBD1 on 5 matching bases. From germline, CDR1 is LNHDA and CDR2 SQIVND (reference sequence). The germline V and J ends were trimmed by 3 bases and 1 base, with 15 bases remaining between them. The CDR3 runs 16 residues. The CDR3 DNA sequence: TGTGCCAGTAGTATGGGGCAGCTTCGCCCCCAAGAGACCCAGTACTTC. Protein product: CASSMGQLRPQETQYF.

The CDR3 coding sequence is TGTGCCAGCAGCCAAGCTGCGTATACGCAGTATTTT. It codes for CASSQAAYTQYF. V gene TRBV14 combines with J gene TRBJ2-3; no clear D. This CDR3 spans 12 amino acids. Germline CDR1 SGHDN, CDR2 FVKESK. Trimming pared 1 base from V and 7 bases from J, leaving 6 bases between.

This clone was seen only a few times. The chain has TRBV2 and TRBJ2-7; D unresolved. Deletions cut 2 bases from V and 3 bases from J, with 5 bases between. Germline CDR1 reads SNHLY; CDR2 reads FYNNEI. The CDR3 extends over 12 amino acids. CDR3 in amino acids: CASSEWNYEQYF. The CDR3 DNA reads TGTGCCAGCAGTGAATGGAACTACGAGCAGTACTTC.

The chain recombines TRBV25-1 with TRBJ1-4; possibly TRBD1 for D (6 bases). V was cut by 4 bases and J by 0 bases, with 15 bases left in between. This CDR3 is built from 17 residues. CDR1 and CDR2 from the germline V gene are MGHDK and SYGVNS. CDR3 loop: CASSGQALYATNEKLFF. The CDR3 coding sequence is TGTGCCAGCAGTGGACAGGCCCTATATGCAACTAATGAAAAACTGTTTTTT.

V and J are TRBV30 and TRBJ1-5; D is undetermined. This CDR3 spans 14 amino acids. From germline, CDR1 is GTSNPN and CDR2 SVGIG (reference sequence). Trimming removed 0 bases from V and 5 bases from J, with 11 bases in between. This chain's CDR3 is CAWSVSFGDQPQHF. As DNA, the CDR3 is TGTGCCTGGAGTGTAAGTTTCGGGGATCAGCCCCAGCATTTT.

The CDR3 spells CASSRSGTVSYNEQFF. The CDR3 region has the DNA TGCGCCAGCAGCCGTAGCGGGACAGTTTCCTACAATGAGCAGTTCTTC. The V and J genes are TRBV5-1 and TRBJ2-1, with a possible D match to TRBD2 (8 bases). The germline CDR1 and CDR2 sequences are SGHRS and YFSETQ. The ends were cut back, 4 bases at V and 1 base at J, with 15 bases in the middle. The CDR3 covers 16 residues.

The rearrangement uses TRBV4-1 and TRBJ2-1; 15 nucleotides match TRBD2. Germline trimming cut 0 bases from V and 2 bases from J; bases unmatched to any gene: 2. This CDR3 is built from 18 residues. Per germline, CDR1 MGHRA and CDR2 YSYEKL. The CDR3 loop reads CASSQDRTSGRAYNEQFF. The CDR3 DNA sequence: TGCGCCAGCAGCCAAGACCGGACTAGCGGGAGGGCCTACAATGAGCAGTTCTTC.

The genes are TRBV7-2 and TRBJ1-5; D perhaps matches TRBD1 (6 bases). Trimming cost V 2 bases and J 3 bases, with 11 bases left between them. This CDR3 is 15 amino acids long. The V gene's germline CDR1 is SGHTA and CDR2 FQGNSA. The CDR3 DNA reads as TGTGCCAGCAGCTTACGGGGGGGCCCCAATCAGCCCCAGCATTTT. It is translated as CASSLRGGPNQPQHF.

The rearrangement uses TRBV4-1 and TRBJ2-1; TRBD2 matches 8 bases. The length of the CDR3 is 15 residues. From germline, CDR1 is MGHRA and CDR2 YSYEKL. After removal of 3 bases from V and 0 bases from J, the junction contained 1 base not matched to a gene. In DNA, the CDR3 is TGCGCCAGCAGCCAGAGCGGGAGCTCCTACAATGAGCAGTTCTTC. It is translated as CASSQSGSSYNEQFF.

This rearrangement joins TRBV9 to TRBJ2-1; no definite D call. There are 15 residues in the CDR3. Trimming stripped 4 bases from V and 7 bases from J, with 18 bases between. CDR1 SGDLS and CDR2 YYNGEE come from the germline V gene. In DNA form, the CDR3 reads TGTGCCAGCAGCCCCCGAAGGTCGACTCGAAATGAGCAGTTCTTC. Residues: CASSPRRSTRNEQFF.

The table lists this clone with a count of one. Relative to the germline gene, one junction end is altered; a read error may explain this. This chain joins TRBV9 and TRBJ2-3, with D unclear. The CDR3 covers 13 residues. The germline CDR1 and CDR2 sequences are SGDLS and YYNGEE. The CDR3 is CASSPLSRDTQYF. Written as DNA, the CDR3 is TGTGCCAGCAGCCCCCTTAGCAGAGATACGCAGTATTTT.

This sequence joins TRBV6-5 and TRBJ2-3; D gene ambiguous. Trimming shortened V by 0 bases and J by 3 bases, and 10 bases separated the two germline ends. Per germline, CDR1 MNHEY and CDR2 SVGAGI. The CDR3 loop spans 15 amino acids. Written as DNA, the CDR3 is TGTGCCAGCAGTTACTCCCCCCCCCAGACAGATACGCAGTATTTT. Amino acid sequence: CASSYSPPQTDTQYF.

This clone was recorded a few times. The J gene is TRBJ1-5, the V gene TRBV2; D not resolved. Trimming cost V 3 bases and J 4 bases, with 10 bases left between them. The CDR3 spans 14 residues. Germline values: CDR1 SNHLY, CDR2 FYNNEI. CDR3 in DNA: TGTGCCAGCAGTGAGTCGGGGAGAAATCAGCCCCAGCATTTT. Its protein is CASSESGRNQPQHF.

The chain links TRBV2 to TRBJ2-5; no clear D. The CDR3 runs 16 residues. Germline V gives CDR1 SNHLY, CDR2 FYNNEI. The germline V and J ends were trimmed by 5 bases and 4 bases, with 20 bases remaining between them. CDR3 sequence: CASSRKLGRNTETQYF. The CDR3 coding sequence is TGTGCCAGCAGTAGGAAGCTAGGTCGTAATACAGAGACCCAGTACTTC. The whole variable domain, filled in from reference TRBV2 and TRBJ2-5, reads EPEVTQTPSHQVTQMGQEVILRCVPISNHLYFYWYRQILGQKVEFLVSFYNNEISEKSEIFDDQFSVERPDGSNFTLKIRSTKLEDSAMYFCASSRKLGRNTETQYFGPGTRLLVL.

This chain uses TRBV6-5 with TRBJ2-7; TRBD1 aligns across 10 bases. CDR3 length equals 15 residues. Trimming removed 6 bases from V and 4 bases from J; junction bases left unmatched: 9. CDR1 is MNHEY and CDR2 is SVGAGI in the germline V gene. The CDR3 region has the DNA TGTGCCAGCAGGCCTGGACAGGGGGACCTGTACGAGCAGTACTTC. Translation gives CASRPGQGDLYEQYF.

The CDR3 region is CASSDRLAGAQGTDTQYF. CDR3 coding DNA: TGCGCCAGCTCAGATCGACTAGCGGGTGCCCAGGGCACAGATACGCAGTATTTT. V gene TRBV5-1 combines with J gene TRBJ2-3, with TRBD2 identical over 10 bases. Germline values: CDR1 SGHRS, CDR2 YFSETQ. V was pared by 7 bases and J by 1 base, with 15 bases of the junction left unmatched. There are 18 residues in the CDR3.

The chain employs TRBV30 and TRBJ1-2, with 8 bases fitting TRBD1. After removal of 6 bases from V and 5 bases from J, the junction contained 8 bases not matched to a gene. CDR3 length: 13 amino acids. The germline V gene has CDR1 GTSNPN and CDR2 SVGIG (reference sequence). CDR3 DNA sequence: TGTGCCTGCAAAGGACAGGGCGAATATGGCTACACCTTC. Protein sequence: CACKGQGEYGYTF. Supplemented by reference TRBV30 and TRBJ1-2, the full variable domain reads SQTIHQWPATLVQPVGSPLSLECTVEGTSNPNLYWYRQAAGRGLQLLFYSVGIGQISSEVPQNLSASRPQDRQFILSSKKLLLSDSGFYLCACKGQGEYGYTFGSGTRLTVV.

V and J are TRBV15 and TRBJ2-7; the D gene is possibly TRBD1 (5 bases). There are 16 residues in the CDR3. V was cut by 1 base and J by 6 bases, with 19 bases left in between. The germline V gene has CDR1 LNHNV and CDR2 YYDKDF (reference sequence). CDR3 nucleotide sequence: TGTGCCACCAGCAGAGTCTTGCAGGGTGGGATCGGCGAGCAGTACTTC. It yields the protein CATSRVLQGGIGEQYF.

This clone appeared a single time. The CDR3 coding sequence is TGTGCCAGTAGTATAACCCGCAGGGGGGTATTGAATAATCAGCCCCAGCATTTT. Protein sequence: CASSITRRGVLNNQPQHF. J is TRBJ1-5 and V is TRBV19; 7 nucleotides agree with TRBD1. Germline CDR1 and CDR2: LNHDA and SQIVND (reference sequence). The CDR3 consists of 18 residues. Trimming cost V 2 bases and J 4 bases; bases outside gene matches: 14.

This chain joins TRBV6-5 and TRBJ2-7, with TRBD1 identical over 10 bases. J lost 3 bases, V lost 0 bases, and 2 bases had no gene match. This CDR3 has 15 amino acids. In germline, CDR1 is MNHEY, CDR2 SVGAGI. The CDR3 DNA sequence: TGTGCCAGCAGTTACTCTGGACAGGGGGACTACGAGCAGTACTTC. Its translation is CASSYSGQGDYEQYF.

The chain couples TRBV5-1 to TRBJ2-1, with TRBD1 identical over 9 bases. CDR3 length: 15 residues. The V gene's germline CDR1 is SGHRS and CDR2 YFSETQ. The ends lost 5 bases at V and 6 bases at J; junction bases unmatched: 9. The CDR3 nucleotides are TGCGCCAGCAGGCCGACAGGGGGGATCGTCAATGAGCAGTTCTTC. This codes for CASRPTGGIVNEQFF.